This TCR beta chain was documented in a study of T cell responses to AZD1222 COVID-19 vaccine. Clones were sequenced by immunoSEQ multiplex PCR, and TCRdb holds only the in-frame ones, with some missing. Of roughly 130,000 clones listed, 75% to 95% are singletons. The germline CDR1 and CDR2 sequences are MDHEN and SYDVKM. The CDR3 extends over 15 amino acids. V trimming: 6 bases; J trimming: 2 bases; junction bases outside the gene matches: 7. The chain links TRBV28 to TRBJ2-7, with TRBD1 matching over 10 bases. This TCR came from an adult who received the MenACWY meningococcal vaccine as a control. The sequences come from peripheral blood, collected 28 days after the second dose of the MenACWY control vaccine. CDR3 nucleotides: TGTGCCAGCAGCCTGACAGGGGGCCTTACCTACGAGCAGTACTTC. Translation gives CASSLTGGLTYEQYF.